One and the same sample provided the 2 T cell receptor beta chains below, sequenced in a study of PD-1 blockade in mismatch repair-deficient tumors. The repertoire was sequenced with immunoSEQ multiplex PCR; TCRdb's copy has only in-frame clones and lacks some. The sample includes 80,000 to 100,000 clones, roughly 80% of them seen just once. This specimen was peripheral blood, taken 12 weeks after starting pembrolizumab. Every receptor here comes from an adult with mismatch repair-deficient cancer.

The chain combines TRBV5-6 with TRBJ2-1; 9 bases are shared with TRBD2. The CDR3 loop spans 16 amino acids. From germline, CDR1 is SGHDT and CDR2 YYEEEE. Trimming removed 0 bases from V and 10 bases from J; junction bases left unmatched: 11. This CDR3 reads CASSLEVSGSLREQFF. CDR3 DNA sequence: TGTGCCAGCAGCTTGGAAGTTAGCGGGAGCCTACGGGAGCAGTTCTTC.

The genes are TRBV21-1 and TRBJ1-1; whether TRBD1, the table's D call, matches the DNA was not checked. TRBV21-1 is designated a pseudogene. This CDR3 has 15 residues. CDR3 in amino acids: CASIGQVALNTEAFF. CDR3 nucleotides: TGTGCCAGCATCGGACAGGTCGCCCTGAACACTGAAGCTTTCTTT.